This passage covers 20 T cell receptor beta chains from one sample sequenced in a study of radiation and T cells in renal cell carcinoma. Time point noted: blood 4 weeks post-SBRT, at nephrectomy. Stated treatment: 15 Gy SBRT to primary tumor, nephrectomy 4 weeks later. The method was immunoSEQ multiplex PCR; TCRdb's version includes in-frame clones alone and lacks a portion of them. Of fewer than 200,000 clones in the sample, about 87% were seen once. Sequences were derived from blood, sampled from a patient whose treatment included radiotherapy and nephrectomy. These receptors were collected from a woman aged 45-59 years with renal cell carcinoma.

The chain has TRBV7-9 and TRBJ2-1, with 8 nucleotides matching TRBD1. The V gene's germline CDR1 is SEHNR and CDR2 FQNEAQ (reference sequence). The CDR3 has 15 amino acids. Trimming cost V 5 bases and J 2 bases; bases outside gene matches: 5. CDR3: CASSPAGQAYNEQFF. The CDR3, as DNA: TGTGCCAGCAGCCCTGCGGGACAGGCCTACAATGAGCAGTTCTTC.

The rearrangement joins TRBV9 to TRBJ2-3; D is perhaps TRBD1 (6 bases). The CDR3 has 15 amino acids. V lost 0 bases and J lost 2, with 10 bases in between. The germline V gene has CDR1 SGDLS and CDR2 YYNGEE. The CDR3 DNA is TGTGCCAGCAGCGTAGATCCAGGGGTCACAGATACGCAGTATTTT. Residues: CASSVDPGVTDTQYF.

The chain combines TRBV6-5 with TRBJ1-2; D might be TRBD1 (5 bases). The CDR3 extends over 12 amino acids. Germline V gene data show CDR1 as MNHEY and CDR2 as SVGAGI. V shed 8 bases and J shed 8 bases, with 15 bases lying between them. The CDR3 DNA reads TGTGCCAGCTCCACGGCAGGGAACGGCTACACCTTC. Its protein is CASSTAGNGYTF.

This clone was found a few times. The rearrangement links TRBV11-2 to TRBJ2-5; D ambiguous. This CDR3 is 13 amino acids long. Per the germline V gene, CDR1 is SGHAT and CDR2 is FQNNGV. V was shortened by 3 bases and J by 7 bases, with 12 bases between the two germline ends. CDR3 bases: TGTGCCAGCAGCTTTGAGGCGTGGGTGACCCAGTACTTC. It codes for CASSFEAWVTQYF.

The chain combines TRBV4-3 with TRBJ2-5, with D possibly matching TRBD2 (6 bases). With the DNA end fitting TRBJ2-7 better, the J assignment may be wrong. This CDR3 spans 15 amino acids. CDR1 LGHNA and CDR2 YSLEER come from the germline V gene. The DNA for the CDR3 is TGCGCCAGCAGCCCTTTAGGTGGGGGGAACTACGAGCAGTACTTC. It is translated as CASSPLGGGNYEQYF.

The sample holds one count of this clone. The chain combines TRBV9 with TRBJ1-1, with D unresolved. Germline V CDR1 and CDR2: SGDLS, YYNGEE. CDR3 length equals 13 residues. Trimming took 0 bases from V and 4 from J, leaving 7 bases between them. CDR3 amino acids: CASSVEGGTEAFF. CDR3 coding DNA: TGTGCCAGCAGCGTAGAAGGCGGCACTGAAGCTTTCTTT.

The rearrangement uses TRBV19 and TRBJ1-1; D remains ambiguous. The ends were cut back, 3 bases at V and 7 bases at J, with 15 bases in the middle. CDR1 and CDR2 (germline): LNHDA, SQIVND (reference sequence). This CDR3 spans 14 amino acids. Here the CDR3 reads CASSIPRRRDEAFF. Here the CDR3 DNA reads TGTGCCAGTAGTATCCCCCGTCGGAGGGATGAAGCTTTCTTT. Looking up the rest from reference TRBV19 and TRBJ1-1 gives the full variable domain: DGGITQSPKYLFRKEGQNVTLSCEQNLNHDAMYWYRQDPGQGLRLIYYSQIVNDFQKGDIAEGYSVSREKKESFPLTVTSAQKNPTAFYLCASSIPRRRDEAFFGQGTRLTVV.

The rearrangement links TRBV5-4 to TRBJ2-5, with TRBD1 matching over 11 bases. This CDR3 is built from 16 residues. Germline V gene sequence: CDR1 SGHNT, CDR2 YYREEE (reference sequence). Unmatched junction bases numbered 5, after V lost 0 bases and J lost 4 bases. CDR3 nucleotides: TGTGCCAGCAGCTTGGAATGGACAGGGGGCGCAGAGACCCAGTACTTC. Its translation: CASSLEWTGGAETQYF.

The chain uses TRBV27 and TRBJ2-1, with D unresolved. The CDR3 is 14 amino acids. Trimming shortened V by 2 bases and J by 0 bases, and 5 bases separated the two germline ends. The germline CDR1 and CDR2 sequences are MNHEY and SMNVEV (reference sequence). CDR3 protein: CASSLTSSYNEQFF. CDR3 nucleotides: TGTGCCAGCAGTTTAACGAGCTCCTACAATGAGCAGTTCTTC.

Written as DNA, the CDR3 is TGTGCCAGCAGTTACTCGACATTGGGGGGGGCTGGTGAGCAGTTCTTC. Translation gives CASSYSTLGGAGEQFF. The chain employs TRBV6-5 and TRBJ2-1; TRBD2 is a possible D gene (7 bases). The CDR3 has 16 amino acids. Germline values: CDR1 MNHEY, CDR2 SVGAGI. Trimming removed 0 bases at V and 9 bases at J, with 18 bases between.

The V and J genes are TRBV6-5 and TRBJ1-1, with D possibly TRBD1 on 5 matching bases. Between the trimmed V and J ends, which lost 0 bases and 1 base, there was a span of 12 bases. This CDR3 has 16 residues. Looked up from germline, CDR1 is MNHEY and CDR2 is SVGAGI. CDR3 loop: CASSYSIRDPNTEAFF. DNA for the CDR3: TGTGCCAGCAGTTACTCGATCAGGGACCCGAACACTGAAGCTTTCTTT.

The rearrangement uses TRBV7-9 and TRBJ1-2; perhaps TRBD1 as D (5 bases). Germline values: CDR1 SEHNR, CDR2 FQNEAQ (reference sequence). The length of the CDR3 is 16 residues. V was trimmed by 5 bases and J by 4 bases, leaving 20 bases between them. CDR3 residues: CASSPLGGALSYGYTF. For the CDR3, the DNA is TGTGCCAGCAGCCCCTTGGGAGGGGCGCTTAGCTATGGCTACACCTTC. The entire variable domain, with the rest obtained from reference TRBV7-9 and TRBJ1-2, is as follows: DTGVSQNPRHKITKRGQNVTFRCDPISEHNRLYWYRQTLGQGPEFLTYFQNEAQLEKSRLLSDRFSAERPKGSFSTLEIQRTEQGDSAMYLCASSPLGGALSYGYTFGSGTRLTVV.

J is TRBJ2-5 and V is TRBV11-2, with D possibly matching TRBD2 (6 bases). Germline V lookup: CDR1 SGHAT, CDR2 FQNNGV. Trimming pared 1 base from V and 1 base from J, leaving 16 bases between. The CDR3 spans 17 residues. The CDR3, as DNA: TGTGCCAGCAGCTTAGCGGGAGACCTGAGGGGCCAAGAGACCCAGTACTTC. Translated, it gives CASSLAGDLRGQETQYF.

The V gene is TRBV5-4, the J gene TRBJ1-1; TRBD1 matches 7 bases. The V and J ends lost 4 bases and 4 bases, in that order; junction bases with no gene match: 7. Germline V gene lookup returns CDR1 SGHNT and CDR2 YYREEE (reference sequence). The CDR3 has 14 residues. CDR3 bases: TGTGCCAGCAGCCAACAGGGGCGGATCACTGAAGCTTTCTTT. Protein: CASSQQGRITEAFF.

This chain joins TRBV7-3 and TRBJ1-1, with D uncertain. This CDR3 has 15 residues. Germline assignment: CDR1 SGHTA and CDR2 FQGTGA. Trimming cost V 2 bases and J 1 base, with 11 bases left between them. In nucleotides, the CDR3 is TGTGCCAGCAGCTTAGACCCTTTTCAGAACACTGAAGCTTTCTTT. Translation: CASSLDPFQNTEAFF. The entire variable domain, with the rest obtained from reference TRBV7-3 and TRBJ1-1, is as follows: GAGVSQTPSNKVTEKGKYVELRCDPISGHTALYWYRQSLGQGPEFLIYFQGTGAADDSGLPNDRFFAVRPEGSVSTLKIQRTERGDSAVYLCASSLDPFQNTEAFFGQGTRLTVV.

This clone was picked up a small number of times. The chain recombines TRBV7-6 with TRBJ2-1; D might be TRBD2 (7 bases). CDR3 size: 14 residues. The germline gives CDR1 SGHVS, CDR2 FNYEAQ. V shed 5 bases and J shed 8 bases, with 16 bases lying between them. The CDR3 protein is CASSVRGGEDEQFF. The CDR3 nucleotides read TGTGCCAGCAGCGTGAGGGGGGGAGAGGATGAGCAGTTCTTC.

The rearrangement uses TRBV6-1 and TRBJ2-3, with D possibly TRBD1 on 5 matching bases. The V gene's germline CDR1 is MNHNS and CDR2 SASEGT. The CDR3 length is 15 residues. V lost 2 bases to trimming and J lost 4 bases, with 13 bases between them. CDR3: CASSERAGLADTQYF. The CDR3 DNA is TGTGCCAGCAGTGAACGGGCAGGGCTTGCAGATACGCAGTATTTT.

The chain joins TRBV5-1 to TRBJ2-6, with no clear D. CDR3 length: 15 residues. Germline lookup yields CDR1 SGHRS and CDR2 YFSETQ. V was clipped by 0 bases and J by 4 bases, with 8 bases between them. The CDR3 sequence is CASSLGGSGANVLTF. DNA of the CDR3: TGCGCCAGCAGCTTGGGGGGATCCGGGGCCAACGTCCTGACTTTC.

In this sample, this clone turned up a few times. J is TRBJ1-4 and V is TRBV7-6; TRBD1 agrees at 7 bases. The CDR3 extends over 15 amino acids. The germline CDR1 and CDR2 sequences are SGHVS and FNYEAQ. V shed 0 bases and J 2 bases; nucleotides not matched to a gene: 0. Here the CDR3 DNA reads TGTGCCAGCAGCTTAGCAGGGGGCACTAATGAAAAACTGTTTTTT. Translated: CASSLAGGTNEKLFF.

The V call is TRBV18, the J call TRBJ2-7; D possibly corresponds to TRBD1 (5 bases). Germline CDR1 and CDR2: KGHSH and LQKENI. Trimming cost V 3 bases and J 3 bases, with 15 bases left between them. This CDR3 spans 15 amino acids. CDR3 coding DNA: TGTGCCAGCTCACCGGGCAGGGCCTTCCTCTACGAGCAGTACTTC. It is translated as CASSPGRAFLYEQYF.